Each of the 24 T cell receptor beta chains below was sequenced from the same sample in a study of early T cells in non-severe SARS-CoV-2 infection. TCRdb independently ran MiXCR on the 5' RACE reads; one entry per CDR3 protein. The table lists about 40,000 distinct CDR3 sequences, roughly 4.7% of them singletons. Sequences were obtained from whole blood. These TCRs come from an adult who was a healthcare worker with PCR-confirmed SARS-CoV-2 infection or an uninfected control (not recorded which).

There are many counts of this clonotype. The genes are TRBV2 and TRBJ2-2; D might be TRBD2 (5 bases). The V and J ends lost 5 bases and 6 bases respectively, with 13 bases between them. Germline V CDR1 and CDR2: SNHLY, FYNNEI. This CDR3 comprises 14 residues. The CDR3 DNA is TGTGCCAGCAGTCGAGAGGGCGGCCCCGGGGAGCTGTTTTTT. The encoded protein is CASSREGGPGELFF.

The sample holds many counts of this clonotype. CDR3 DNA sequence: TGTGCCAGCAGCCCGTTAGCCCTAGCGGGGGCTTACGAGCAGTACTTC. Translation gives CASSPLALAGAYEQYF. The chain couples TRBV7-9 to TRBJ2-7; 10 bases agree with TRBD2. V lost 5 bases, J lost 4 bases, and 11 bases stayed unmatched. The CDR3 consists of 16 residues. The V gene's germline CDR1 is SEHNR and CDR2 FQNEAQ (reference sequence).

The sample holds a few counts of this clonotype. In nucleotides, the CDR3 is TGTGCCAGCGGGAAGGGGACAGGGGGCAAGGCTTTCTTT. Its translation: CASGKGTGGKAFF. V gene TRBV12-3 or TRBV12-4 combines with J gene TRBJ1-1, with 12 bases that match TRBD1. J gave up 11 bases and V 8 bases, and 9 bases lay outside the gene matches. The CDR3 totals 13 residues.

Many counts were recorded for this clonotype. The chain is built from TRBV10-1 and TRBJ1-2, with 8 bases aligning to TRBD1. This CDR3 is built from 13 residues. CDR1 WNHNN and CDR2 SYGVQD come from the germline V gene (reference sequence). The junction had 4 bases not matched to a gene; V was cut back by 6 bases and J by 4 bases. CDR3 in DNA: TGCGCCAGCAGCGCGGACAGGGCCTATGGCTACACCTTC. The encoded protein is CASSADRAYGYTF.

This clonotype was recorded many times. The CDR3 DNA reads as TGTGCCAGCAGCCATTCGGGACTAGACCAAGAGACCCAGTACTTC. Protein: CASSHSGLDQETQYF. The chain has TRBV3-1 and TRBJ2-5, with TRBD2 matching 8 bases. Germline values: CDR1 LGHDT, CDR2 YNNKEL (reference sequence). Unmatched junction bases numbered 3, after V lost 3 bases and J lost 0 bases. The CDR3 consists of 15 residues.

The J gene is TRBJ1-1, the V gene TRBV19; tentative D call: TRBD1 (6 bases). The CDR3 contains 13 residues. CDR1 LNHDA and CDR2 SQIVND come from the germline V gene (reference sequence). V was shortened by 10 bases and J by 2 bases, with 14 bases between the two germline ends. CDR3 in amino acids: CATSDRGNTEAFF. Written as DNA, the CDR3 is TGTGCCACTTCGGACAGAGGAAACACTGAAGCTTTCTTT.

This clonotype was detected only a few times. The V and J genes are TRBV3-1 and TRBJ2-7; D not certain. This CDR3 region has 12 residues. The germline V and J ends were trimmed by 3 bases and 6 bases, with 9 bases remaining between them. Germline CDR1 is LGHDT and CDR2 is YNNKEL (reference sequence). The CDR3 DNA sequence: TGTGCCAGCAGCCAGGCTTGGACCGAGCAGTACTTC. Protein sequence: CASSQAWTEQYF.

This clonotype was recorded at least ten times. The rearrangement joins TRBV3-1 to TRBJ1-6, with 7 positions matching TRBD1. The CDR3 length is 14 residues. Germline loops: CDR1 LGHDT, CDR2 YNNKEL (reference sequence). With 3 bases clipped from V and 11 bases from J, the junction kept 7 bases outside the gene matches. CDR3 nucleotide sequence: TGTGCCAGCAGCCAGGGGACAGAGTTTGCACCCCTCCACTTT. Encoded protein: CASSQGTEFAPLHF.

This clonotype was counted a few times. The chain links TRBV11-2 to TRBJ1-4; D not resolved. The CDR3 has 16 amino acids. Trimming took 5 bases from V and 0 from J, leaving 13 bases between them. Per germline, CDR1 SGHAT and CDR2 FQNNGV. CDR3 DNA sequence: TGTGCCAGCAGCCCTTTCTCCGGGGCAACTAATGAAAAACTGTTTTTT. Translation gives CASSPFSGATNEKLFF.

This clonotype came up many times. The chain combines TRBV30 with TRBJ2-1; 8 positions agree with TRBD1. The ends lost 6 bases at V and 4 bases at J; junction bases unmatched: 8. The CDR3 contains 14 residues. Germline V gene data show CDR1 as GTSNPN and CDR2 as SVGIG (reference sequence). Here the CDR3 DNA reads TGTGCCTGCAGAAGGACAGGGCAGTACAATGAGCAGTTCTTC. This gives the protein CACRRTGQYNEQFF.

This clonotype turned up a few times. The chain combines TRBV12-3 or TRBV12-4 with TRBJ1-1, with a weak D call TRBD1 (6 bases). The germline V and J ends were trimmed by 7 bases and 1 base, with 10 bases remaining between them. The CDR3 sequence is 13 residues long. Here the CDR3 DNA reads TGTGCCAGCAAACCGGGACAGAACACTGAAGCTTTCTTT. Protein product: CASKPGQNTEAFF.

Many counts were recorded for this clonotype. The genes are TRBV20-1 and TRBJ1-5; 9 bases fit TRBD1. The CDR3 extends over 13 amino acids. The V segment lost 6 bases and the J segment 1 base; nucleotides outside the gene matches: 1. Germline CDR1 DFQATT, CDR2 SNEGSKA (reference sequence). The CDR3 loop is CSAGQGSNQPQHF. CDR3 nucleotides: TGCAGTGCCGGACAGGGGAGCAATCAGCCCCAGCATTTT.

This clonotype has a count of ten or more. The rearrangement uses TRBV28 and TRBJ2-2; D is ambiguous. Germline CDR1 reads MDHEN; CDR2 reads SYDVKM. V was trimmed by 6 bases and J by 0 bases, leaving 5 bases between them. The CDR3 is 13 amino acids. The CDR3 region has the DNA TGTGCCAGCAGGACATCGAACACCGGGGAGCTGTTTTTT. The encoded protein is CASRTSNTGELFF. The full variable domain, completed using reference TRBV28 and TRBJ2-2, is DVKVTQSSRYLVKRTGEKVFLECVQDMDHENMFWYRQDPGLGLRLIYFSYDVKMKEKGDIPEGYSVSREKKERFSLILESASTNQTSMYLCASRTSNTGELFFGEGSRLTVL.

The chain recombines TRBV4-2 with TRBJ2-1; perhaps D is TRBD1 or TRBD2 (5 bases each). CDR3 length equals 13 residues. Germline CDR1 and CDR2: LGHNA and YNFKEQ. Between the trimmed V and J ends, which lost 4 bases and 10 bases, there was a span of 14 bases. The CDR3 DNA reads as TGTGCCAGCAGCCCCTCCGGGGCCAGAGAGCAGTTCTTC. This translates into CASSPSGAREQFF.

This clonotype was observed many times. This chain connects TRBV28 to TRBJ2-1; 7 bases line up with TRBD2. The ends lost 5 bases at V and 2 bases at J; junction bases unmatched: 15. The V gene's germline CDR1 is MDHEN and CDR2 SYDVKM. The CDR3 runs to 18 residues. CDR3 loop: CASSPSIIAGGTYNEQFF. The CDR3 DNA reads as TGTGCCAGCAGTCCATCAATCATAGCGGGTGGAACCTACAATGAGCAGTTCTTC.

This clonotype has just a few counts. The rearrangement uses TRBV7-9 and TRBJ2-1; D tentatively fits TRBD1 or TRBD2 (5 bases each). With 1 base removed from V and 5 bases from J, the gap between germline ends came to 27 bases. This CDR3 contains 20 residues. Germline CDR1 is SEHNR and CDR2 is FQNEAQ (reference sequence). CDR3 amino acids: CASSLVAGGHPLRSNNEQFF. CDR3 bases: TGTGCCAGCAGCTTAGTCGCTGGAGGACACCCGCTTCGGAGTAACAATGAGCAGTTCTTC.

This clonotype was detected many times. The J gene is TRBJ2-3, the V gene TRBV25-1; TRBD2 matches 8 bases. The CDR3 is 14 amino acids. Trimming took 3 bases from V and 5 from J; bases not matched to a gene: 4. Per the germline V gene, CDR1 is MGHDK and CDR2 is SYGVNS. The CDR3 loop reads CASSDAAGVDTQYF. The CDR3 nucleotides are TGTGCCAGCAGTGACGCAGCGGGAGTAGATACGCAGTATTTT. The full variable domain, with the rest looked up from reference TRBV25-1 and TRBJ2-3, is EADIYQTPRYLVIGTGKKITLECSQTMGHDKMYWYQQDPGMELHLIHYSYGVNSTEKGDLSSESTVSRIRTEHFPLTLESARPSHTSQYLCASSDAAGVDTQYFGPGTRLTVL.

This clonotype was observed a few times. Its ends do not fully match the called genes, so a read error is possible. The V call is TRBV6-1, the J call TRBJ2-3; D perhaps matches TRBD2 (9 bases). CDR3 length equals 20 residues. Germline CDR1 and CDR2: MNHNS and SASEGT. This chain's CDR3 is CASREGGTGLTSGSTDTQYF. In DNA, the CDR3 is TGTGCCAGCAGGGAAGGCGGGACAGGCCTGACTAGCGGCAGCACAGATACGCAGTATTTT.

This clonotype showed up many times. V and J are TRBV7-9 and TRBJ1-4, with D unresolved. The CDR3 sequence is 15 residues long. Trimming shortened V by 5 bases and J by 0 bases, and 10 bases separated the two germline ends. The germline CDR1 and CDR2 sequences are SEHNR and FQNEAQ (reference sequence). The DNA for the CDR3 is TGTGCCAGCAGCCTCCCGAGTGCAACTAATGAAAAACTGTTTTTT. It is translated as CASSLPSATNEKLFF. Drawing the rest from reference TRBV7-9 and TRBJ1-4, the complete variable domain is DTGVSQNPRHKITKRGQNVTFRCDPISEHNRLYWYRQTLGQGPEFLTYFQNEAQLEKSRLLSDRFSAERPKGSFSTLEIQRTEQGDSAMYLCASSLPSATNEKLFFGSGTQLSVL.

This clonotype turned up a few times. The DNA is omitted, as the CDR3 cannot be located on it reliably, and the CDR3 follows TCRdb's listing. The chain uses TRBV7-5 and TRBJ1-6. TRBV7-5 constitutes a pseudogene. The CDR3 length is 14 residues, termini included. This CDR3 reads CISVPGAGSSPLHF.

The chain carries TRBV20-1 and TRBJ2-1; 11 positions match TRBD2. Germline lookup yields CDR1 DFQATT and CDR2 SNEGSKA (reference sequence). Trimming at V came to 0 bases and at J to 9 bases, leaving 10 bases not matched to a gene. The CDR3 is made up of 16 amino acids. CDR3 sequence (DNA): TGCAGTGCTAGAGACTTACTAGCGGGAGACTACGGTGAGCAGTTCTTC. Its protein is CSARDLLAGDYGEQFF.

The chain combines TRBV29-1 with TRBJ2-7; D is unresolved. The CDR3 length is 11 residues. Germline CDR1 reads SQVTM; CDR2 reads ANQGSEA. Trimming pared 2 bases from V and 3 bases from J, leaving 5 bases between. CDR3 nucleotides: TGCAGCGTTGAAAGGGACTACGAGCAGTACTTC. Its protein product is CSVERDYEQYF.

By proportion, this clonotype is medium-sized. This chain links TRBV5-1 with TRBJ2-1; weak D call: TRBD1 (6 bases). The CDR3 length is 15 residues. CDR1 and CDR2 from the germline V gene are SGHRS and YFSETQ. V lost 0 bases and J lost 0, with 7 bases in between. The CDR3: CASSLEGGSYNEQFF. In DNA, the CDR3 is TGCGCCAGCAGCTTGGAAGGGGGCTCCTACAATGAGCAGTTCTTC.

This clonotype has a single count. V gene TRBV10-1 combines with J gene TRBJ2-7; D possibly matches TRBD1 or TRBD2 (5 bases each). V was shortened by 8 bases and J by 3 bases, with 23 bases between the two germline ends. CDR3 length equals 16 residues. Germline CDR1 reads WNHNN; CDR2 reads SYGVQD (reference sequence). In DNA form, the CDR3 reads TGCGCCAGCGAATGCGCCATTCACCCGAGGGGCTACGAGCAGTACTTC. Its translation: CASECAIHPRGYEQYF.